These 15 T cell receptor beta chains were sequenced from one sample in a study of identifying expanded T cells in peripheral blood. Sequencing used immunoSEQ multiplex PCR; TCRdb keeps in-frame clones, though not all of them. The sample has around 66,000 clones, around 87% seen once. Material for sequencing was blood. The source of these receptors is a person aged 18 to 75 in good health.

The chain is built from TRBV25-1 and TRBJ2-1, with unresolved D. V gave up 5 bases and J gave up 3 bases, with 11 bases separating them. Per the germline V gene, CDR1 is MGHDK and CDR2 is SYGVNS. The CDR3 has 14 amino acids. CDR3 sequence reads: CASSQNGVYNEQFF. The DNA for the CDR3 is TGTGCCAGCAGTCAAAACGGTGTCTACAATGAGCAGTTCTTC.

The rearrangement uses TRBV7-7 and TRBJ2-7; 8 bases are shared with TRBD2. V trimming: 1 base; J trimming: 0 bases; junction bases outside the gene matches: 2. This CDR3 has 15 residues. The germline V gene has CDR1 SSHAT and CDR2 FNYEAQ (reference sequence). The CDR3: CASSLERGSSYEQYF. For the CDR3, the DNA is TGTGCCAGCAGCTTAGAGCGGGGGAGCTCCTACGAGCAGTACTTC.

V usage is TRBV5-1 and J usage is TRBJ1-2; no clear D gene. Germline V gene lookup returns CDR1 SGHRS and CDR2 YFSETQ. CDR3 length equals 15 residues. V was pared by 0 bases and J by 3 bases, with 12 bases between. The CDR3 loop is CASSLEVSLDYGYTF. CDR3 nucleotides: TGCGCCAGCAGCTTGGAGGTCTCTTTGGACTATGGCTACACCTTC.

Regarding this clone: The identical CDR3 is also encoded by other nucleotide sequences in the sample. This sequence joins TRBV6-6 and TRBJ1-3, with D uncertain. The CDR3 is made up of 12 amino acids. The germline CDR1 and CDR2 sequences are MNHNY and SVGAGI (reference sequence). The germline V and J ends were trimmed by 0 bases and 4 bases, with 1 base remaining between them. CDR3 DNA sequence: TGTGCCAGCAGTTACTCCGGAAACACCATATATTTT. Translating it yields CASSYSGNTIYF.

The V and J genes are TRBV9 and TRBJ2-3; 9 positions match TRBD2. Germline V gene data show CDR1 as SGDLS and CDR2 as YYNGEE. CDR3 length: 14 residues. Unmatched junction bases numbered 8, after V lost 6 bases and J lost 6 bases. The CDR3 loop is CASNRGLALDTQYF. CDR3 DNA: TGTGCCAGCAACCGCGGACTAGCGCTCGATACGCAGTATTTT.

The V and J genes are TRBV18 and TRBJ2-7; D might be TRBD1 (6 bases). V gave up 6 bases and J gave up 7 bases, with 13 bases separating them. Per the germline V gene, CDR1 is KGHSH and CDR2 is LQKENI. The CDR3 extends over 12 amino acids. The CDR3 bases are TGTGCCAGCTCTCTCCGACAGGAGGAGCAGTACTTC. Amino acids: CASSLRQEEQYF.

CDR3 nucleotide sequence: TGTGCCAGCAAGTTTTTGGCTAGCGGGGGAACAGATACGCAGTATTTT. This sequence encodes CASKFLASGGTDTQYF. This chain links TRBV2 with TRBJ2-3; TRBD2 aligns across 10 bases. CDR3 length equals 16 residues. V dropped 7 bases and J dropped 3; count of bases not matched to a gene: 10. Germline CDR1 reads SNHLY; CDR2 reads FYNNEI. Full variable domain (missing parts from reference TRBV2 and TRBJ2-3): EPEVTQTPSHQVTQMGQEVILRCVPISNHLYFYWYRQILGQKVEFLVSFYNNEISEKSEIFDDQFSVERPDGSNFTLKIRSTKLEDSAMYFCASKFLASGGTDTQYFGPGTRLTVL.

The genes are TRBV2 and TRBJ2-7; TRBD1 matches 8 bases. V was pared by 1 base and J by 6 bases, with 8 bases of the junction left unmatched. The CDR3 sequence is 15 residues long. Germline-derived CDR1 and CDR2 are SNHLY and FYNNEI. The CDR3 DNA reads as TGTGCCAGCAGTGAAGAGCCGGGACAGGCGGTCGAGCAGTACTTC. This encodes CASSEEPGQAVEQYF. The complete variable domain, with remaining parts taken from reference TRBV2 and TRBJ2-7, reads EPEVTQTPSHQVTQMGQEVILRCVPISNHLYFYWYRQILGQKVEFLVSFYNNEISEKSEIFDDQFSVERPDGSNFTLKIRSTKLEDSAMYFCASSEEPGQAVEQYFGPGTRLTVT.

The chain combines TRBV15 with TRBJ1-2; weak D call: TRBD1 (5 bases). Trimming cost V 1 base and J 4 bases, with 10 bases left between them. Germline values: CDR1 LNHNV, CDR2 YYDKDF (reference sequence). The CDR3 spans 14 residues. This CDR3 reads CATSRGGVGYGYTF. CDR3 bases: TGTGCCACCAGCAGAGGGGGCGTCGGCTATGGCTACACCTTC.

The CDR3 DNA reads as TGTGCCAGCGGGGGACCTGGGACTCTCCAAGAGACCCAGTACTTC. This gives the protein CASGGPGTLQETQYF. V gene TRBV28 combines with J gene TRBJ2-5, with a tentative D call TRBD2 (6 bases). Germline V lookup: CDR1 MDHEN, CDR2 SYDVKM. The CDR3 spans 15 residues. V shed 8 bases and J shed 1 base, with 17 bases lying between them.

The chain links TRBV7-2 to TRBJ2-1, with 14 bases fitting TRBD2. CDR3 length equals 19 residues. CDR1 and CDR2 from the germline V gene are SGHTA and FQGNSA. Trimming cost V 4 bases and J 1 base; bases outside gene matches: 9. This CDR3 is CASSSPARLAGGSYNEQFF. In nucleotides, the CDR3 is TGTGCCAGCAGCTCCCCAGCCAGACTAGCGGGAGGGTCCTACAATGAGCAGTTCTTC.

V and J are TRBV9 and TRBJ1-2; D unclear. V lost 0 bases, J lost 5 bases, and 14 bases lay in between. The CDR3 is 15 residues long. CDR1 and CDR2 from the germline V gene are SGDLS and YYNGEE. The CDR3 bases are TGTGCCAGCAGCGTAGCCGAAGGGATTAGGTATGGCTACACCTTC. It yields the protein CASSVAEGIRYGYTF.

The CDR3 coding sequence is TGTGCCAGCAGTGAGAGGTTTGGAATGGGGGGCACTGAAGCTTTCTTT. It translates to CASSERFGMGGTEAFF. The gene calls are TRBV25-1 and TRBJ1-1; tentative D call: TRBD1 (5 bases). Between the trimmed V and J ends, which lost 3 bases and 4 bases, there was a span of 18 bases. Per germline, CDR1 MGHDK and CDR2 SYGVNS. The CDR3 has 16 amino acids. Filled out from reference TRBV25-1 and TRBJ1-1, the complete variable domain reads EADIYQTPRYLVIGTGKKITLECSQTMGHDKMYWYQQDPGMELHLIHYSYGVNSTEKGDLSSESTVSRIRTEHFPLTLESARPSHTSQYLCASSERFGMGGTEAFFGQGTRLTVV.

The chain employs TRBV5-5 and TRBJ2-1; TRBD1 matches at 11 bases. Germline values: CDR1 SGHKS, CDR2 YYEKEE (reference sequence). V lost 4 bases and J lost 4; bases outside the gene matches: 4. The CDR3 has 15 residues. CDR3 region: CASSAGTGGYNEQFF. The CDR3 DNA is TGTGCCAGCAGCGCGGGGACAGGGGGTTACAATGAGCAGTTCTTC.

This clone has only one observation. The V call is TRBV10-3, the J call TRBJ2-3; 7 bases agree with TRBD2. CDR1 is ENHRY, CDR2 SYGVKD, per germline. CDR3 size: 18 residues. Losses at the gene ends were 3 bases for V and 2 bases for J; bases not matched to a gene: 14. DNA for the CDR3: TGTGCCATCAGTGACCTAGCGGCCTACTCGCTATCCACAGATACGCAGTATTTT. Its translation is CAISDLAAYSLSTDTQYF.